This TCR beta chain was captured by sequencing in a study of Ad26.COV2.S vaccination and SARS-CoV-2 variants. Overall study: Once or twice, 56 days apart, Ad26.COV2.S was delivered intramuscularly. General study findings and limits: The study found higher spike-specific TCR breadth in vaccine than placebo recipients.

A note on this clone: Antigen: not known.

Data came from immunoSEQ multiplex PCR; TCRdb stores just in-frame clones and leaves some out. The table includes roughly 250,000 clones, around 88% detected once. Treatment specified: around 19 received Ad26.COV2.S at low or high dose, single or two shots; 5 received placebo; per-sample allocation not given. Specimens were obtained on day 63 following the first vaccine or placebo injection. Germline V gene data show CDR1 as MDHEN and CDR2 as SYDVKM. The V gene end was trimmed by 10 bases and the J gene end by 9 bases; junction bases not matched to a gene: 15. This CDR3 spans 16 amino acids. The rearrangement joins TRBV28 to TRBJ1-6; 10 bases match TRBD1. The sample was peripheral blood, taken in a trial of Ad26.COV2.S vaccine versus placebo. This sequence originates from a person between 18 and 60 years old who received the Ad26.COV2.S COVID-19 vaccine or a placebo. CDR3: CAIEPLTGGMVSPLHF. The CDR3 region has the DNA TGTGCCATTGAGCCCCTGACAGGGGGCATGGTTTCACCCCTCCACTTT.